This note documents a single TCR beta chain sequence. Its target is not known. The CDR3 sequence is 13 residues long. Germline CDR1 is ENHRY and CDR2 is SYGVKD. With 10 bases clipped from V and 5 bases from J, the junction kept 10 bases outside the gene matches. This entry is derived from a study of beta chain features in type 1 diabetes. Overall study findings and caveats: Patients and controls would share equally any PCR tilt toward shorter templates. When Type 1 diabetes patients were examined, their TCRB CDR3s proved moderately but significantly shorter in all four CD4+ subsets. Whether HLA type influences TCRB rearrangement remained unresolved here.

Expressed TCRB transcripts were sequenced, since all the RNA that had been isolated was reverse transcribed. The protocol was immunoSEQ multiplex PCR, while the TCRdb copy is restricted to in-frame clones and leaves out a portion. The table has roughly 730,000 clones, roughly 13% seen once; the top ten hold 0.02% to 0.025%. This chain joins TRBV10-3 and TRBJ2-7, with TRBD2 matching 8 bases. Sample: naive CD4+ T cells from blood. The origin of this receptor is a man aged 18 to 29 with type 1 diabetes. This CDR3 is CATLATSVDEQYF. In nucleotides, the CDR3 is TGTGCCACCCTCGCGACTAGCGTAGACGAGCAGTACTTC.